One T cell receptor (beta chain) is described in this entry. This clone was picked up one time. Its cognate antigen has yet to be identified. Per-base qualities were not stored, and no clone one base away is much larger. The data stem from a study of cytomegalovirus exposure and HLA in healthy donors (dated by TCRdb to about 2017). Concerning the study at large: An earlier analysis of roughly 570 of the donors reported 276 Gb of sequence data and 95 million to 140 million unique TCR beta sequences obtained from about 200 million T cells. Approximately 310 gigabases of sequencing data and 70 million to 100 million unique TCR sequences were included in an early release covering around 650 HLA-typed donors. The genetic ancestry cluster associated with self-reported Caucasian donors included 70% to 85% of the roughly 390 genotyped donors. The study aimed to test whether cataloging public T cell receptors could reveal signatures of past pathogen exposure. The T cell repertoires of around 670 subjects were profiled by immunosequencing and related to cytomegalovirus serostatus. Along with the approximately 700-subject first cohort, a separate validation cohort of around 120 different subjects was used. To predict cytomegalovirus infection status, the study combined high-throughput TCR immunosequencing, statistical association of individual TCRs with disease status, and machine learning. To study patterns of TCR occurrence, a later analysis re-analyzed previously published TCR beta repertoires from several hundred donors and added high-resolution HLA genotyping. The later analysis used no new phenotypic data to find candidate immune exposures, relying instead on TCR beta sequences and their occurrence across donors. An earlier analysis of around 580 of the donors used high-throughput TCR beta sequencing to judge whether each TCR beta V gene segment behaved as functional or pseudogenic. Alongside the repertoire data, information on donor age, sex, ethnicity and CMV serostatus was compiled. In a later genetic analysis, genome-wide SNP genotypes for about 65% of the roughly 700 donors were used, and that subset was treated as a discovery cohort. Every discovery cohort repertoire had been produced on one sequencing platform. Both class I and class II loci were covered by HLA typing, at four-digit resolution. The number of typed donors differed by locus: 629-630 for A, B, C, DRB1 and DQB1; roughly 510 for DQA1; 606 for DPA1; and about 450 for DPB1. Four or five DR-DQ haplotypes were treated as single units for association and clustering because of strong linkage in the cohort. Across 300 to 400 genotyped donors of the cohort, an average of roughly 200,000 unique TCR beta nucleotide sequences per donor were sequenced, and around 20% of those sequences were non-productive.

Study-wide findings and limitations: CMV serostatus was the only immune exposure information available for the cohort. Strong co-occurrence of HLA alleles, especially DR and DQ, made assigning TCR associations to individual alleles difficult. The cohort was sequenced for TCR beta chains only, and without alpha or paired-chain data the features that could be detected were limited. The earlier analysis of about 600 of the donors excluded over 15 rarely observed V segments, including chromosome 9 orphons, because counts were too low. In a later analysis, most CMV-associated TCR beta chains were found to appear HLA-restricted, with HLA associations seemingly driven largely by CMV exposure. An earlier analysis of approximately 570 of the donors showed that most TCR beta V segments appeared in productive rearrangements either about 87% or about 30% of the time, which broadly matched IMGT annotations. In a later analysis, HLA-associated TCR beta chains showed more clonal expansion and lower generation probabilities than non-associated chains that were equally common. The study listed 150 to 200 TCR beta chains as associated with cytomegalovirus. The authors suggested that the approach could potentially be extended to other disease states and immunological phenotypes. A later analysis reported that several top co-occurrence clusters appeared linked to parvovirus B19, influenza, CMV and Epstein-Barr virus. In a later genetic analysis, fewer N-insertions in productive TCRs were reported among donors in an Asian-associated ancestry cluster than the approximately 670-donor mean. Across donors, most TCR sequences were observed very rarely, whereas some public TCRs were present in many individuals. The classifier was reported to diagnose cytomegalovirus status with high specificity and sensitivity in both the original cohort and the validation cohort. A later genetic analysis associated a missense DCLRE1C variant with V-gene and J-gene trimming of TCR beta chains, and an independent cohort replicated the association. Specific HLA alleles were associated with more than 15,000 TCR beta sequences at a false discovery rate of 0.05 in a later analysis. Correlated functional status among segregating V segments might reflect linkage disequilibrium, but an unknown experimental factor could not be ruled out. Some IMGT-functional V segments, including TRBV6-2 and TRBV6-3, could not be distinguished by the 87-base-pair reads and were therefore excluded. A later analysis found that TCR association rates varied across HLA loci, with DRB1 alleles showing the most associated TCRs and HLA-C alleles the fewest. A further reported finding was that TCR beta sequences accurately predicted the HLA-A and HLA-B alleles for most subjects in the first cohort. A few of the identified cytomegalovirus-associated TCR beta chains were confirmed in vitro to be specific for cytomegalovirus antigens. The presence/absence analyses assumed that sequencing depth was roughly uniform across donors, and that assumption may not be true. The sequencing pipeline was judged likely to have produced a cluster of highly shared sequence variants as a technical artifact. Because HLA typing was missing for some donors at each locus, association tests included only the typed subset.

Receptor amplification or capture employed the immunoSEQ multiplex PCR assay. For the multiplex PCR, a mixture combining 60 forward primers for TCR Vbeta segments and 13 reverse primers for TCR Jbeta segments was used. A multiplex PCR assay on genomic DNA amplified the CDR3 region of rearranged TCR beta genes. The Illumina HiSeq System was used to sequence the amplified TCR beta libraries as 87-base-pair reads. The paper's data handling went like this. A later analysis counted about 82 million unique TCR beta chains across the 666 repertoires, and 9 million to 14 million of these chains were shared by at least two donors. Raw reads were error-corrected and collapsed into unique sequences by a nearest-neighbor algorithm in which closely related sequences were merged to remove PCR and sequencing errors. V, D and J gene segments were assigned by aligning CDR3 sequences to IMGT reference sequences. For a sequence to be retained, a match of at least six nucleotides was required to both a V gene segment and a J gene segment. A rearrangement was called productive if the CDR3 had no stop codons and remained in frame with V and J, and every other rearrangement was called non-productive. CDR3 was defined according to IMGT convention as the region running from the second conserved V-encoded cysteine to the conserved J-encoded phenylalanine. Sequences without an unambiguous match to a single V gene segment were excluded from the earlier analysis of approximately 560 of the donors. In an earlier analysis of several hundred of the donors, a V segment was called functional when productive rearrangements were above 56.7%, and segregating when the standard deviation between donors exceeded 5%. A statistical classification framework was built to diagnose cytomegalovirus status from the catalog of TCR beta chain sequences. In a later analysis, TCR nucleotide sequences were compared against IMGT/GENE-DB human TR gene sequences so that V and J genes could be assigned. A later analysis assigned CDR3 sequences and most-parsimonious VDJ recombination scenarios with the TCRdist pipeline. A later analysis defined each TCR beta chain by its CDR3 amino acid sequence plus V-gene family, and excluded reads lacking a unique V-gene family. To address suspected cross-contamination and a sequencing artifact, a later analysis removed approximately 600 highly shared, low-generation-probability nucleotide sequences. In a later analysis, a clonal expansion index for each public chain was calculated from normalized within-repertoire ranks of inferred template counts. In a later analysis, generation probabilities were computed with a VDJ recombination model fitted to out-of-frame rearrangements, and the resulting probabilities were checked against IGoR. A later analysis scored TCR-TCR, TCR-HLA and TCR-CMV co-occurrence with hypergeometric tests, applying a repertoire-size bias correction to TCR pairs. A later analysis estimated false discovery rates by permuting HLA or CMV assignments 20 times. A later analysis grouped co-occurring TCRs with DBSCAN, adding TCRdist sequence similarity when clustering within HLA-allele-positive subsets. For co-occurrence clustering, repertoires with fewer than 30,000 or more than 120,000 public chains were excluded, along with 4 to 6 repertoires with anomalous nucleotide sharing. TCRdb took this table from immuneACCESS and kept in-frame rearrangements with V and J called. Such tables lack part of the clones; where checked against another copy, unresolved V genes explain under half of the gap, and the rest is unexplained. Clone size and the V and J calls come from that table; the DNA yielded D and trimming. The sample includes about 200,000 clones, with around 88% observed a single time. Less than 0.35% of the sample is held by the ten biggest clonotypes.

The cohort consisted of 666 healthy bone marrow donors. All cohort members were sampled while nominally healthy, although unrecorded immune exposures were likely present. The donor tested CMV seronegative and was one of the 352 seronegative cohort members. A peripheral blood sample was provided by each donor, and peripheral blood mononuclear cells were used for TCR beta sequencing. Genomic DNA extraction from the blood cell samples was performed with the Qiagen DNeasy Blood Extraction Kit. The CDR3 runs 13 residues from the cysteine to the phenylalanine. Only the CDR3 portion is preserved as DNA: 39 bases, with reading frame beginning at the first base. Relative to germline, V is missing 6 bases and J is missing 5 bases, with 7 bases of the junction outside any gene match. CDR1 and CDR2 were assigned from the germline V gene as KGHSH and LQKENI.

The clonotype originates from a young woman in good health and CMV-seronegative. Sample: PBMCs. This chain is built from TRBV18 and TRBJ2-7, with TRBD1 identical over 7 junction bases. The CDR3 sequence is CASSREGAHEQYF. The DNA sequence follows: TGTGCCAGCTCCCGAGAGGGGGCCCACGAGCAGTACTTC.